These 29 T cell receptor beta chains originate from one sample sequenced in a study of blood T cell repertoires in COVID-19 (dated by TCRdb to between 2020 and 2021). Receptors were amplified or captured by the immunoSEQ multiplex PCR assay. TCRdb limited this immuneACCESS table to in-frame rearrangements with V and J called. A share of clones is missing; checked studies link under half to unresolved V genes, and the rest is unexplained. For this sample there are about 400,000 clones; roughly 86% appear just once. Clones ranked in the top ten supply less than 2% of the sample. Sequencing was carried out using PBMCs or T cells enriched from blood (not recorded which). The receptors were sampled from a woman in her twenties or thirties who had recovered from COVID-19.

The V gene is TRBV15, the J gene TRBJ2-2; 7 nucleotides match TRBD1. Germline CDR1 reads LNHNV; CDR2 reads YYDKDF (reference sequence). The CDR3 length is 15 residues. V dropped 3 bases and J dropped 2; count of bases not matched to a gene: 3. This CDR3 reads CATSRDRINTGELFF. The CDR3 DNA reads TGTGCCACCAGCAGGGACAGGATTAACACCGGGGAGCTGTTTTTT.

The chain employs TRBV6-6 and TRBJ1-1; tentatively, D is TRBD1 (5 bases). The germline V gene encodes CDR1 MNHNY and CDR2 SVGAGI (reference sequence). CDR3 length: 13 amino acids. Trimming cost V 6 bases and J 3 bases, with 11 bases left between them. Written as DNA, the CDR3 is TGTGCCAGCAGGCCCAAAGGGGACACTGAAGCTTTCTTT. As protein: CASRPKGDTEAFF.

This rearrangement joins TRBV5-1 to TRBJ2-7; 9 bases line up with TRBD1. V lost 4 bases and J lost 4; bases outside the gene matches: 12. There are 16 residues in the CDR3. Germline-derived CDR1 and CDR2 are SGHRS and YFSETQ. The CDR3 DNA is TGCGCCAGCAGCCCTCCCGGCGGACAGGGGACGTACGAGCAGTACTTC. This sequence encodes CASSPPGGQGTYEQYF.

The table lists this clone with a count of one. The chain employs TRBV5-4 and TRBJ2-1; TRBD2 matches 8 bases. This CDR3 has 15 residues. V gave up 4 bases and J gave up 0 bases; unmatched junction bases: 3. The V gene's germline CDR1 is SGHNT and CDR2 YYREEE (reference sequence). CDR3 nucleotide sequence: TGTGCCAGCAGCCCCGGGACTAGCTCCTACAATGAGCAGTTCTTC. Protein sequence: CASSPGTSSYNEQFF.

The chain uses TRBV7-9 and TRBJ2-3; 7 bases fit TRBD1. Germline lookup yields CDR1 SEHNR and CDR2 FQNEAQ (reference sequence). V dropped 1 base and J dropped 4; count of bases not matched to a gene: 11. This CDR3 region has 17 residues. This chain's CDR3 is CASSLGGTDYYSDTQYF. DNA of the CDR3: TGTGCCAGCAGCTTAGGAGGGACAGACTATTACTCAGATACGCAGTATTTT.

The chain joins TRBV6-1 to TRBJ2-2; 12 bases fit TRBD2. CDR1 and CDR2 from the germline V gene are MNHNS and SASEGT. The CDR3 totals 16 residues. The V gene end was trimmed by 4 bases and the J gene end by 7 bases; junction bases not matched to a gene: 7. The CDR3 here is CASSGLAGVGRGELFF. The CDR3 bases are TGTGCCAGCAGTGGACTAGCGGGGGTTGGCCGCGGGGAGCTGTTTTTT.

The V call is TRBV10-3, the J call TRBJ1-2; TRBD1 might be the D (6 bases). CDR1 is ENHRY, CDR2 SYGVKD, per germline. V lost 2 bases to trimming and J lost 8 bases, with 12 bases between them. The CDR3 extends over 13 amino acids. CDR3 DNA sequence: TGTGCCATCAGTGAGCTCGAGACAGGAGGCTACACCTTC. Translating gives CAISELETGGYTF.

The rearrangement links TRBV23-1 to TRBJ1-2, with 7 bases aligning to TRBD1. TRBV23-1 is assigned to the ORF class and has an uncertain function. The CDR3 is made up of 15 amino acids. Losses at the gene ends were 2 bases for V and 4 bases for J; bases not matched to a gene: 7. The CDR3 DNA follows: TGCGCCAGCAGTCAACTTACAGGGGCCGGCTATGGCTACACCTTC. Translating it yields CASSQLTGAGYGYTF.

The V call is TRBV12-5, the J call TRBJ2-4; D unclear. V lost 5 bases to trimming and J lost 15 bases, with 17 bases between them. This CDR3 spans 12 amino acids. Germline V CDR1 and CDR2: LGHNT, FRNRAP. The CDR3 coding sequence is TGTGCTAGTGGTCCCACATCCGAATCGGGGTACTTC. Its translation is CASGPTSESGYF.

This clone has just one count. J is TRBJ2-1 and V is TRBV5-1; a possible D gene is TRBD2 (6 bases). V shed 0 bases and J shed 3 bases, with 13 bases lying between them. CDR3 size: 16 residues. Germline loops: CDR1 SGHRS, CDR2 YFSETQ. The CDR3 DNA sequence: TGCGCCAGCAGCTTGGCCACGGGACTCGGCTACAATGAGCAGTTCTTC. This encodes CASSLATGLGYNEQFF.

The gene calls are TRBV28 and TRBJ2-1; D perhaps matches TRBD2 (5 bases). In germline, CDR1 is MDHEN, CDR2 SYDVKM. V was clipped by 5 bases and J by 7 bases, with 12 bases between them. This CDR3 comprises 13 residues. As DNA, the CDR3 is TGTGCCAGCAGTCCGACTCCGGGGAATGAGCAGTTCTTC. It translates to CASSPTPGNEQFF.

The CDR3: CASSEKAAGTYSNQPQHF. The CDR3 DNA is TGTGCCAGCAGTGAAAAGGCCGCGGGCACTTATAGCAATCAGCCCCAGCATTTT. V gene TRBV6-1 combines with J gene TRBJ1-5, with D unresolved. CDR3 length: 18 amino acids. The V and J ends lost 2 bases and 0 bases respectively, with 17 bases between them. Germline lookup yields CDR1 MNHNS and CDR2 SASEGT.

The CDR3 is CASSQDVSGIIYGYTF. The CDR3 coding sequence is TGCGCCAGCAGCCAAGATGTTTCAGGGATAATCTATGGCTACACCTTC. The J gene is TRBJ1-2, the V gene TRBV4-3; D is perhaps TRBD1 (5 bases). Germline V gene data show CDR1 as LGHNA and CDR2 as YSLEER. The CDR3 spans 16 residues. V was cut by 0 bases and J by 4 bases, with 15 bases left in between.

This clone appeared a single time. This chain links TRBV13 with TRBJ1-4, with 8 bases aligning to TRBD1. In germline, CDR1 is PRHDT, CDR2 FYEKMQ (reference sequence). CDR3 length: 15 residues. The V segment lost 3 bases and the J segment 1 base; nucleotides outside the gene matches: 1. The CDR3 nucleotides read TGTGCCAGCAGCTTCAGGGGGCGAACTAATGAAAAACTGTTTTTT. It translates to CASSFRGRTNEKLFF.

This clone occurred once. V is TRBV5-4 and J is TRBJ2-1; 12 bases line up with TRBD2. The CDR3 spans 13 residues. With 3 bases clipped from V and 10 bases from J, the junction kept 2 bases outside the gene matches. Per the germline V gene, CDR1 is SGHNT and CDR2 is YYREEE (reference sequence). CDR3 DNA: TGTGCCAGCAGCTATGGACTAGCGGGGGAGCAGTTCTTC. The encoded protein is CASSYGLAGEQFF.

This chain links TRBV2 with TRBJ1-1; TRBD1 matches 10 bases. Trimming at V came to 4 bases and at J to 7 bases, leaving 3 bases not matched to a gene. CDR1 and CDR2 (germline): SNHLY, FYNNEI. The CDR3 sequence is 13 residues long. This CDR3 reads CASSAGQGFEAFF. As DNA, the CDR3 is TGTGCCAGCAGTGCGGGACAGGGGTTTGAAGCTTTCTTT.

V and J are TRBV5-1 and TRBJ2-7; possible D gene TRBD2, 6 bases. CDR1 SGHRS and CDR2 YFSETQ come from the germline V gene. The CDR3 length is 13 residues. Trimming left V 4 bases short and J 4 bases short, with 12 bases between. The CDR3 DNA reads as TGCGCCAGCAGCGAAAGGGACTTTTACGAGCAGTACTTC. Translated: CASSERDFYEQYF.

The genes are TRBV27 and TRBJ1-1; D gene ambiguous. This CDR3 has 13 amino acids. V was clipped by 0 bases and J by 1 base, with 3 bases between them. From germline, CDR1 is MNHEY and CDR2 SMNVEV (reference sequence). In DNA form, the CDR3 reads TGTGCCAGCAGTTTATCCCGGAACACTGAAGCTTTCTTT. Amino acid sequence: CASSLSRNTEAFF.

DNA for the CDR3: TGTGCCAGCAGTGCGGTTCCCGGGACACACCTGAGCTCTGGAAACACCATATATTTT. This codes for CASSAVPGTHLSSGNTIYF. The chain has TRBV6-1 and TRBJ1-3; TRBD1 is a possible D gene (6 bases). CDR3 length equals 19 residues. The V end lost 4 bases, the J end lost 0 bases, and 22 bases lay between the germline ends. CDR1 is MNHNS and CDR2 is SASEGT in the germline V gene.

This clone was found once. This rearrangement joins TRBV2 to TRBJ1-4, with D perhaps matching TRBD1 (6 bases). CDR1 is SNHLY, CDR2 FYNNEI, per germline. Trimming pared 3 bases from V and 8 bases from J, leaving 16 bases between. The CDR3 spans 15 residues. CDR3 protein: CASSDYGTQLEKLFF. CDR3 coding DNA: TGTGCCAGCAGTGATTATGGGACACAGTTAGAAAAACTGTTTTTT.

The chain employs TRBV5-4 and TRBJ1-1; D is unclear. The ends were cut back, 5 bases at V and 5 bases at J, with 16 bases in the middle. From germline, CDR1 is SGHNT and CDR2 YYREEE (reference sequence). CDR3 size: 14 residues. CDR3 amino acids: CASSKEVEETEAFF. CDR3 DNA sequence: TGTGCCAGCAGTAAGGAGGTGGAGGAGACTGAAGCTTTCTTT.

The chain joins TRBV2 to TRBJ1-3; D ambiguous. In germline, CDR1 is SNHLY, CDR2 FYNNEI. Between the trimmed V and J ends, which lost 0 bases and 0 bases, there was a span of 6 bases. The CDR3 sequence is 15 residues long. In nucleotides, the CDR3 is TGTGCCAGCAGTGAAGCGCACTTCTCTGGAAACACCATATATTTT. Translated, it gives CASSEAHFSGNTIYF.

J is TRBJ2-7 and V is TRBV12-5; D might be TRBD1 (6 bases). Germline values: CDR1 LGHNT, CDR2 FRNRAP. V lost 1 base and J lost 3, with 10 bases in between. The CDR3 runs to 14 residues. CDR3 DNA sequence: TGTGCTAGTGGTTTGGCCAGGGGAAGCTACGAGCAGTACTTC. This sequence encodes CASGLARGSYEQYF.

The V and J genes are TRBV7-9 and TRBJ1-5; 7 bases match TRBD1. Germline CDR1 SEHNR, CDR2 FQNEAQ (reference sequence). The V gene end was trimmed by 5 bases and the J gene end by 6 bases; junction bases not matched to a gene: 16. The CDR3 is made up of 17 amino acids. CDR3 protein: CASSAPPQGSGPQPQHF. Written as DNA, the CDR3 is TGTGCCAGCAGCGCCCCCCCACAGGGGTCCGGGCCTCAGCCCCAGCATTTT.

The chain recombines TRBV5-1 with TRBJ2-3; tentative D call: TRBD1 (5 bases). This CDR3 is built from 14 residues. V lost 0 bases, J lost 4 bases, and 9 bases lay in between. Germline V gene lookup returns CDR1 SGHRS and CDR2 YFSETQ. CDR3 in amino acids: CASSLAQGPDTQYF. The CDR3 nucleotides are TGCGCCAGCAGCTTGGCCCAGGGTCCAGATACGCAGTATTTT.

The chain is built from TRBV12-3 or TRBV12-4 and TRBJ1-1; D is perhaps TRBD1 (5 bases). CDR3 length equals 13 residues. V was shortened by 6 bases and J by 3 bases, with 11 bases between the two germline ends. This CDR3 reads CASRYRKHTEAFF. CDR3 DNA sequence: TGTGCCAGCAGATACAGGAAGCACACTGAAGCTTTCTTT.

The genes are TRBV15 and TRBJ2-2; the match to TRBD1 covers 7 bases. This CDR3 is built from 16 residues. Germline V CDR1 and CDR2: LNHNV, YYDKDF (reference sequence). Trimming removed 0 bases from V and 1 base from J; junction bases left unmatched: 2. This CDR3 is CATSRDRDRNTGELFF. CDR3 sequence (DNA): TGTGCCACCAGCAGAGACCGGGACAGGAACACCGGGGAGCTGTTTTTT.

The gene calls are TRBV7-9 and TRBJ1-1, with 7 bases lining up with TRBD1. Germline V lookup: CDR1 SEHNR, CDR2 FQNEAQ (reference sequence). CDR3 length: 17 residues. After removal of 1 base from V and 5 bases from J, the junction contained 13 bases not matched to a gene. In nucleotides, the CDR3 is TGTGCCAGCAGCTTAGTACAGGGGACAATCCGGGGGACTGAAGCTTTCTTT. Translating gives CASSLVQGTIRGTEAFF.

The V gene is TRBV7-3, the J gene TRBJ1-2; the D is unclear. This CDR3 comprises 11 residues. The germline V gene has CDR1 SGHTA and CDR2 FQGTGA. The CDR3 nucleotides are TGTGAGTTGCGGGTATATTCTGGCTACACCTTC. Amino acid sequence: CELRVYSGYTF.